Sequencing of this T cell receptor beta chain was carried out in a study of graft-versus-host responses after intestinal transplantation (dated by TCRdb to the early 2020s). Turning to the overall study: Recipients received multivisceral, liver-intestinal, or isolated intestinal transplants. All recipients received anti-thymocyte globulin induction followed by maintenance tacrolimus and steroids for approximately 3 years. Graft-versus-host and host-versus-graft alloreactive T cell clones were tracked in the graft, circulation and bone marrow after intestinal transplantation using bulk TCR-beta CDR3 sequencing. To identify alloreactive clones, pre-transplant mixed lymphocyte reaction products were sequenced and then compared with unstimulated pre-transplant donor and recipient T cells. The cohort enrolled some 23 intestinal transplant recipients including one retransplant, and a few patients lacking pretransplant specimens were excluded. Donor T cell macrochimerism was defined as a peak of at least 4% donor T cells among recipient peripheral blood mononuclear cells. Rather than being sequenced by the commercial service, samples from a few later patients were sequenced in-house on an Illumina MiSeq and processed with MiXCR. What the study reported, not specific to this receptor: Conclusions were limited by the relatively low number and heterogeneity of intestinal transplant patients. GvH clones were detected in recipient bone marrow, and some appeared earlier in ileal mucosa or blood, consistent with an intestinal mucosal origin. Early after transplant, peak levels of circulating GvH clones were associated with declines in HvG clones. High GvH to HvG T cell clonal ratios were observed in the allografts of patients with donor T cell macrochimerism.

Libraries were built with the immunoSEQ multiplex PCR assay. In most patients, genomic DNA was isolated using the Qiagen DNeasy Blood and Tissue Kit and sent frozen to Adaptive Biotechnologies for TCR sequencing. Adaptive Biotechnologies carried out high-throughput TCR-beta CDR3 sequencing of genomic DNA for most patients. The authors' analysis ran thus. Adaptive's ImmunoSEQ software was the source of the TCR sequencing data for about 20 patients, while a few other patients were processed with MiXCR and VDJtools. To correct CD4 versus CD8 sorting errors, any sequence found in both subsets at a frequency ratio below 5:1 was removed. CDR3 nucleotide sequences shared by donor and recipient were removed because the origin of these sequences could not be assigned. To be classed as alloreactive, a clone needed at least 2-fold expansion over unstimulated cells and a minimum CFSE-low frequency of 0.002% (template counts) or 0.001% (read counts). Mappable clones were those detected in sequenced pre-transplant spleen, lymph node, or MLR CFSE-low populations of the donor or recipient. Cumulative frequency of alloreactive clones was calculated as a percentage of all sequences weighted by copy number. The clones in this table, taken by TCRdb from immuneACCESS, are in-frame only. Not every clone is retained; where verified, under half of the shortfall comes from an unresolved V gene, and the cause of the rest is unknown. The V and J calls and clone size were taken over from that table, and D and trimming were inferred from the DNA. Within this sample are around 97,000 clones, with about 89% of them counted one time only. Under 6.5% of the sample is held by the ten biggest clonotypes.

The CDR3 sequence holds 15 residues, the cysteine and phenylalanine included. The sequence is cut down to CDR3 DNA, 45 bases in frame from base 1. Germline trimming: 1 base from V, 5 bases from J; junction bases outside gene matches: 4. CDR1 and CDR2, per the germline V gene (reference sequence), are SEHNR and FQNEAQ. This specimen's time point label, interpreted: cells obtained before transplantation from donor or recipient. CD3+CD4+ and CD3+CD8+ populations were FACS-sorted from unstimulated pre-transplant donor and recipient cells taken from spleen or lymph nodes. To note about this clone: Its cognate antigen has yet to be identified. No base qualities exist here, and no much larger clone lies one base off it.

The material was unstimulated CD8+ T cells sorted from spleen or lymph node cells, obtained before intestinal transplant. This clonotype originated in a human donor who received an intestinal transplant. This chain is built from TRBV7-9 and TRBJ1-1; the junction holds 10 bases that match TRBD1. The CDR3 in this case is CASSLGGTGVTEAFF. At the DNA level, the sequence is TGTGCCAGCAGCTTAGGAGGGACAGGGGTGACTGAAGCTTTCTTT.